Shown below are 20 T cell receptor beta chains from a single sample sequenced in a study of cytomegalovirus exposure and HLA in healthy donors. Amplification used 60 Vbeta primers and 13 Jbeta primers. Clones were sequenced by immunoSEQ multiplex PCR, and TCRdb holds only the in-frame ones, with some missing. The data contain some 150,000 clones, roughly four fifths of them singletons. Sequencing was performed on PBMCs. The receptors were gathered from a woman between 50 and 59 years old in good health and CMV-seropositive.

The V call is TRBV28, the J call TRBJ1-2; no reliable D call. Deletions cut 3 bases from V and 3 bases from J, with 11 bases between. The CDR3 contains 14 residues. From germline, CDR1 is MDHEN and CDR2 SYDVKM. CDR3 region: CASSFVPEDYGYTF. The CDR3 nucleotides read TGTGCCAGCAGTTTTGTCCCGGAGGACTATGGCTACACCTTC.

The rearrangement joins TRBV19 to TRBJ1-1, with TRBD1 identical over 8 bases. The CDR3 contains 14 residues. J lost 1 base, V lost 6 bases, and 4 bases had no gene match. Germline V gene data show CDR1 as LNHDA and CDR2 as SQIVND (reference sequence). The CDR3 sequence is CASSPGQANTEAFF. The CDR3 DNA reads TGTGCCAGTAGCCCGGGACAGGCGAACACTGAAGCTTTCTTT.

V and J are TRBV10-3 and TRBJ2-7; tentatively, D is TRBD1 (7 bases). CDR3 length equals 12 residues. Looked up from germline, CDR1 is ENHRY and CDR2 is SYGVKD. V lost 8 bases and J lost 1, with 9 bases in between. The CDR3 is CAIAGQSYEQYF. The CDR3 DNA reads as TGTGCCATCGCGGGACAGTCCTACGAGCAGTACTTC.

The CDR3 here is CASSEYNSGGIDEQFF. The CDR3 DNA reads as TGTGCCAGCAGTGAATACAACAGCGGGGGTATTGATGAGCAGTTCTTC. The chain carries TRBV25-1 and TRBJ2-1; 8 positions agree with TRBD2. V lost 0 bases and J lost 8; bases outside the gene matches: 9. This CDR3 is 16 amino acids long. The germline CDR1 and CDR2 sequences are MGHDK and SYGVNS.

This clone was recorded once. The chain combines TRBV9 with TRBJ1-2; D unresolved. Trimming took 4 bases from V and 5 from J, leaving 9 bases between them. Germline values: CDR1 SGDLS, CDR2 YYNGEE. This CDR3 contains 12 residues. CDR3 protein: CASSPLRYGYTF. The CDR3 DNA reads TGTGCCAGCAGCCCCCTTAGATATGGCTACACCTTC.

This clone was counted only a few times. The chain joins TRBV5-1 to TRBJ2-1; TRBD2 agrees at 14 bases. CDR1 is SGHRS, CDR2 YFSETQ, per germline. The CDR3 sequence is 15 residues long. Trimming at V came to 4 bases and at J to 12 bases, leaving 9 bases not matched to a gene. The CDR3 sequence: CASSEGLAGASRQFF. CDR3 nucleotides: TGCGCCAGCAGCGAGGGACTAGCGGGAGCTTCACGGCAGTTCTTC.

The chain couples TRBV10-3 to TRBJ1-3, with D unresolved. The CDR3 consists of 15 residues. V was shortened by 1 base and J by 1 base, with 8 bases between the two germline ends. CDR1 and CDR2 from the germline V gene are ENHRY and SYGVKD. The CDR3 loop is CAISELAASGNTIYF. The CDR3, as DNA: TGTGCCATCAGTGAGTTGGCGGCTTCTGGAAACACCATATATTTT.

The chain carries TRBV28 and TRBJ1-5, with TRBD1 identical over 11 bases. Looked up from germline, CDR1 is MDHEN and CDR2 is SYDVKM. The V gene end was trimmed by 2 bases and the J gene end by 2 bases; junction bases not matched to a gene: 14. The CDR3 has 20 amino acids. Here the CDR3 DNA reads TGTGCCAGCAGTTTAGAAGGGAGGCGTTCGGGACAGGGGGGCAATCAGCCCCAGCATTTT. As protein: CASSLEGRRSGQGGNQPQHF.

The chain recombines TRBV19 with TRBJ1-1; D gene unclear. CDR1 and CDR2 from the germline V gene are LNHDA and SQIVND (reference sequence). The V end lost 1 base, the J end lost 3 bases, and 12 bases lay between the germline ends. The CDR3 sequence is 15 residues long. CDR3 sequence: CASSIGYQEYTEAFF. CDR3 coding DNA: TGTGCCAGTAGTATAGGATACCAGGAATACACTGAAGCTTTCTTT. The variable domain in full, with the rest retrieved from reference TRBV19 and TRBJ1-1, is DGGITQSPKYLFRKEGQNVTLSCEQNLNHDAMYWYRQDPGQGLRLIYYSQIVNDFQKGDIAEGYSVSREKKESFPLTVTSAQKNPTAFYLCASSIGYQEYTEAFFGQGTRLTVV.

V usage is TRBV28 and J usage is TRBJ2-1, with D hard to call. This CDR3 spans 13 amino acids. Trimming took 7 bases from V and 4 from J, leaving 11 bases between them. Per the germline V gene, CDR1 is MDHEN and CDR2 is SYDVKM. The CDR3 DNA sequence: TGTGCCAGCACAGAAGTCCTGTACAATGAGCAGTTCTTC. Translating gives CASTEVLYNEQFF.

The chain couples TRBV5-1 to TRBJ2-1; 8 nucleotides agree with TRBD2. Per germline, CDR1 SGHRS and CDR2 YFSETQ. V trimming: 5 bases; J trimming: 7 bases; junction bases outside the gene matches: 8. The CDR3 runs 14 residues. The CDR3 DNA sequence: TGCGCCAGCAGTTTCGGGGGGGGGAAAAATGAGCAGTTCTTC. It translates to CASSFGGGKNEQFF.

This rearrangement joins TRBV27 to TRBJ1-3, with D uncertain. There are 15 residues in the CDR3. V shed 6 bases and J shed 0 bases, with 12 bases lying between them. Germline V gene lookup returns CDR1 MNHEY and CDR2 SMNVEV (reference sequence). In DNA, the CDR3 is TGTGCCAGCAGACGACTAGGACTCTCTGGAAACACCATATATTTT. Encoded protein: CASRRLGLSGNTIYF.

CDR3 in amino acids: CASSEAGSSYNEQFF. The CDR3 bases are TGTGCCAGTAGTGAAGCGGGGAGCTCCTACAATGAGCAGTTCTTC. The V gene is TRBV19, the J gene TRBJ2-1, with TRBD2 matching 7 bases. This CDR3 region has 15 residues. In germline, CDR1 is LNHDA, CDR2 SQIVND (reference sequence). V shed 5 bases, J shed 0 bases, and the junction held 4 bases outside the gene matches. Full variable domain (missing parts from reference TRBV19 and TRBJ2-1): DGGITQSPKYLFRKEGQNVTLSCEQNLNHDAMYWYRQDPGQGLRLIYYSQIVNDFQKGDIAEGYSVSREKKESFPLTVTSAQKNPTAFYLCASSEAGSSYNEQFFGPGTRLTVL.

This clone appeared a few times. The V call is TRBV2, the J call TRBJ1-2; the match to TRBD1 covers 9 bases. Germline CDR1 is SNHLY and CDR2 is FYNNEI. The CDR3 covers 14 residues. V gave up 6 bases and J gave up 4 bases; unmatched junction bases: 6. The CDR3 reads CASRDRGGGYGYTF. CDR3 sequence (DNA): TGTGCCAGCAGGGACAGGGGCGGCGGCTATGGCTACACCTTC.

V usage is TRBV4-1 and J usage is TRBJ2-1, with a weak D call TRBD2 (6 bases). This CDR3 comprises 16 residues. Germline V lookup: CDR1 MGHRA, CDR2 YSYEKL. V gave up 2 bases and J gave up 8 bases, with 19 bases separating them. Here the CDR3 DNA reads TGCGCCAGCAGCCAATACCACTCCGCGGGACTTTATGAGCAGTTCTTC. It translates to CASSQYHSAGLYEQFF.

The V call is TRBV28, the J call TRBJ1-6, with D perhaps matching TRBD1 (5 bases). CDR1 and CDR2 from the germline V gene are MDHEN and SYDVKM. V was shortened by 3 bases and J by 10 bases, with 10 bases between the two germline ends. This CDR3 comprises 13 residues. The CDR3 bases are TGTGCCAGCAGTTTGGGGGGAGACTCACCCCTCCACTTT. This translates into CASSLGGDSPLHF.

CDR3 in amino acids: CASSDFSVGETQYF. The CDR3 DNA sequence: TGTGCCAGCAGTGATTTCTCAGTGGGCGAGACCCAGTACTTC. V and J are TRBV2 and TRBJ2-5, with D uncertain. The CDR3 sequence is 14 residues long. The germline V and J ends were trimmed by 3 bases and 5 bases, with 13 bases remaining between them. Germline loops: CDR1 SNHLY, CDR2 FYNNEI.

V and J are TRBV11-2 and TRBJ2-1; 10 bases map to TRBD2. Germline trimming cut 3 bases from V and 0 bases from J; bases unmatched to any gene: 2. CDR1 and CDR2 (germline): SGHAT, FQNNGV. The CDR3 is 16 residues long. The CDR3 nucleotides read TGTGCCAGCAGCTTGATAGCGGGGGGCTCCTACAATGAGCAGTTCTTC. As protein: CASSLIAGGSYNEQFF.

The chain has TRBV10-3 and TRBJ2-3; TRBD1 might be the D (5 bases). Trimming took off 3 bases at V and 2 bases at J, with 12 bases between the two ends. The V gene's germline CDR1 is ENHRY and CDR2 SYGVKD. This CDR3 region has 15 residues. For the CDR3, the DNA is TGTGCCATCAGTGATTACAATGGGGCCACAGATACGCAGTATTTT. This encodes CAISDYNGATDTQYF.

This clone was seen only once. V usage is TRBV18 and J usage is TRBJ1-1, with TRBD1 matching over 9 bases. Germline V gives CDR1 KGHSH, CDR2 LQKENI. The CDR3 sequence is 15 residues long. V was pared by 1 base and J by 7 bases, with 7 bases of the junction left unmatched. CDR3 protein: CASSPRSTGGGEAFF. The DNA for the CDR3 is TGTGCCAGCTCACCACGGTCCACAGGGGGCGGTGAAGCTTTCTTT.